The 32 T cell receptor beta chains reported below all come from one sample, sequenced in a study of T-cell reconstitution after alpha-beta-depleted transplantation in children. Construction of the TCRbeta library involved unique molecular identifiers. One entry per CDR3 protein, called by TCRdb with MiXCR from the PCR reads. The sample holds 490,000 or so distinct CDR3 sequences, 12% seen once. Sequenced here: PBMCs from the stem cell graft donor, sampled from the stem cell graft. Receptor source: a human donor who donated a stem cell graft to a child with combined immunodeficiency.

This clonotype was detected ten times or more. The chain joins TRBV6-2 or TRBV6-3 to TRBJ1-4; D is undetermined. Trimming removed 4 bases at V and 7 bases at J, with 13 bases between. Germline CDR1 reads MNHEY; CDR2 reads SVGEGT. The CDR3 consists of 14 residues. The CDR3, as DNA: TGTGCCAGCAGTTGGAGGAAGCTGGGTGAAAAACTGTTTTTT. This gives the protein CASSWRKLGEKLFF.

The sample holds a few counts of this clonotype. The V gene is TRBV29-1, the J gene TRBJ2-1; TRBD1 matches 10 bases. V gave up 3 bases and J gave up 5 bases; unmatched junction bases: 1. CDR1 and CDR2 (germline): SQVTM, ANQGSEA. This CDR3 comprises 13 residues. The CDR3 spells CSVEGTGDNEQFF. In nucleotides, the CDR3 is TGCAGCGTTGAGGGGACAGGGGACAATGAGCAGTTCTTC.

This clonotype was observed at least ten times. The chain recombines TRBV7-2 with TRBJ2-7; TRBD2 might be the D (8 bases). Germline loops: CDR1 SGHTA, CDR2 FQGNSA. The CDR3 is 17 residues long. V lost 1 base to trimming and J lost 2 bases, with 18 bases between them. This CDR3 reads CASSLGAGAGGTYEQYF. CDR3 sequence (DNA): TGTGCCAGCAGCTTAGGAGCGGGGGCAGGGGGAACCTACGAGCAGTACTTC.

This clonotype was recorded at least ten times. The J gene is TRBJ2-3, the V gene TRBV28; TRBD1 might be the D (5 bases). The CDR3 covers 17 residues. The germline gives CDR1 MDHEN, CDR2 SYDVKM. Trimming stripped 2 bases from V and 0 bases from J, with 15 bases between. The CDR3 is CASSLIDRPSSTDTQYF. The CDR3 DNA reads TGTGCCAGCAGTTTAATAGACAGACCCTCTAGCACAGATACGCAGTATTTT.

The rearrangement joins TRBV20-1 to TRBJ2-3, with D possibly called TRBD1 or TRBD2 (5 bases each). The CDR3 extends over 14 amino acids. V was shortened by 6 bases and J by 1 base, with 14 bases between the two germline ends. Germline V lookup: CDR1 DFQATT, CDR2 SNEGSKA (reference sequence). CDR3 sequence (DNA): TGCAGTGCCGCTCGGGACCTACGCACAGATACGCAGTATTTT. It is translated as CSAARDLRTDTQYF.

V gene TRBV19 combines with J gene TRBJ1-2; D possibly corresponds to TRBD1 (6 bases). CDR3 length: 14 residues. Germline loops: CDR1 LNHDA, CDR2 SQIVND (reference sequence). Trimming cost V 5 bases and J 7 bases, with 17 bases left between them. The CDR3 bases are TGTGCCAGTAGTTCGACCGACAGGTCCGGTGGCTACACCTTC. Its protein product is CASSSTDRSGGYTF.

V gene TRBV13 combines with J gene TRBJ1-5; the match to TRBD1 covers 8 bases. This CDR3 region has 19 residues. The trim removed 9 bases at V and 1 base at J, leaving 20 bases unmatched. Germline CDR1 reads PRHDT; CDR2 reads FYEKMQ (reference sequence). The CDR3 DNA sequence: TGTGCCAGGGGCTTCGGGGGCGGGACAGGCGGCACCAGCAATCAGCCCCAGCATTTT. Translating gives CARGFGGGTGGTSNQPQHF.

The CDR3 region is CASSAGGYSNQPQHF. The CDR3 DNA is TGTGCCAGCAGCGCGGGGGGTTATAGCAATCAGCCCCAGCATTTT. The rearrangement uses TRBV9 and TRBJ1-5; D might be TRBD1 (5 bases). Trimming left V 3 bases short and J 0 bases short, with 10 bases between. The CDR3 has 15 amino acids. Germline V CDR1 and CDR2: SGDLS, YYNGEE.

This clonotype was counted ten times or more. The rearrangement joins TRBV7-2 to TRBJ1-2, with unresolved D. Germline lookup yields CDR1 SGHTA and CDR2 FQGNSA. Trimming took off 3 bases at V and 7 bases at J, with 9 bases between the two ends. The CDR3 loop spans 12 amino acids. For the CDR3, the DNA is TGTGCCAGCAGCTTGCAGACCATTGGCTACACCTTC. The encoded protein is CASSLQTIGYTF.

The V call is TRBV10-3, the J call TRBJ2-5, with 7 positions matching TRBD1. V shed 4 bases, J shed 3 bases, and the junction held 5 bases outside the gene matches. Germline V gene data show CDR1 as ENHRY and CDR2 as SYGVKD. The CDR3 sequence is 14 residues long. This CDR3 is CAISASTGEETQYF. The CDR3 bases are TGTGCCATCAGTGCCTCCACAGGGGAAGAGACCCAGTACTTC.

The V and J genes are TRBV5-4 and TRBJ1-2; the D is unclear. Between the trimmed V and J ends, which lost 1 base and 1 base, there was a span of 11 bases. Germline V gives CDR1 SGHNT, CDR2 YYREEE (reference sequence). This CDR3 contains 15 residues. The DNA for the CDR3 is TGTGCCAGCAGCTTGCCCAGGAGCCTTAACTATGGCTACACCTTC. Translating gives CASSLPRSLNYGYTF.

The chain has TRBV7-3 and TRBJ2-5, with D perhaps matching TRBD1 (7 bases). Deletions cut 5 bases from V and 5 bases from J, with 18 bases between. The CDR3 loop spans 15 amino acids. Looked up from germline, CDR1 is SGHTA and CDR2 is FQGTGA. CDR3 bases: TGTGCCAGCAGCCGCCAGGGGGGCTTGGGCGAGACCCAGTACTTC. This sequence encodes CASSRQGGLGETQYF.

This chain's CDR3 is CATSDFGQGVNTQYF. For the CDR3, the DNA is TGTGCCACCAGTGATTTTGGACAGGGGGTAAATACGCAGTATTTT. The chain is built from TRBV24-1 and TRBJ2-3, with TRBD1 matching 10 bases. The CDR3 sequence is 15 residues long. The germline V gene has CDR1 KGHDR and CDR2 SFDVKD. V was clipped by 1 base and J by 7 bases; unmatched bases: 4.

This clonotype was counted only a few times. As DNA, the CDR3 is TGTGCCAGCAGGGAAACAGGGGATGAGCAGTTCTTC. Its protein product is CASRETGDEQFF. The chain joins TRBV25-1 to TRBJ2-1; 7 bases map to TRBD1. The germline V gene has CDR1 MGHDK and CDR2 SYGVNS. CDR3 size: 12 residues. V gave up 6 bases and J gave up 8 bases; unmatched junction bases: 4.

This clonotype was seen more than once but under ten times. The chain has TRBV12-5 and TRBJ2-6; weak D call: TRBD1 (5 bases). V shed 7 bases and J shed 2 bases, with 12 bases lying between them. The CDR3 has 15 residues. Germline V lookup: CDR1 LGHNT, CDR2 FRNRAP. CDR3 amino acids: CASALGQAGANVLTF. The CDR3 coding sequence is TGTGCTAGTGCCCTCGGACAAGCTGGGGCCAACGTCCTGACTTTC.

This clonotype was recorded at least ten times. This chain uses TRBV6-2 or TRBV6-3 with TRBJ2-1; no definite D call. V shed 8 bases and J shed 7 bases, with 9 bases lying between them. Germline assignment: CDR1 MNHEY and CDR2 SVGEGT. The CDR3 covers 11 residues. CDR3 in amino acids: CASSQTNEQFF. As DNA, the CDR3 is TGTGCCAGCTCCCAAACTAATGAGCAGTTCTTC.

In this sample, this clonotype turned up many times. V usage is TRBV24-1 and J usage is TRBJ2-5; D possibly uses TRBD1 or TRBD2 (5 bases each). Per the germline V gene, CDR1 is KGHDR and CDR2 is SFDVKD. CDR3 length: 15 amino acids. V was clipped by 3 bases and J by 1 base, with 11 bases between them. In nucleotides, the CDR3 is TGTGCCACCAGTGATCGGGACCGTGGCCAAGAGACCCAGTACTTC. Protein sequence: CATSDRDRGQETQYF.

The chain has TRBV27 and TRBJ2-6, with no clear D. This CDR3 has 16 residues. Germline V lookup: CDR1 MNHEY, CDR2 SMNVEV (reference sequence). With 2 bases removed from V and 0 bases from J, the gap between germline ends came to 8 bases. The CDR3 DNA sequence: TGTGCCAGCAGTTTAAACGGCGACTCTGGGGCCAACGTCCTGACTTTC. Translating it yields CASSLNGDSGANVLTF. Variable domain in full (rest from reference TRBV27 and TRBJ2-6): EAQVTQNPRYLITVTGKKLTVTCSQNMNHEYMSWYRQDPGLGLRQIYYSMNVEVTDKGDVPEGYKVSRKEKRNFPLILESPSPNQTSLYFCASSLNGDSGANVLTFGAGSRLTVL.

This clonotype was detected many times. CDR3 sequence (DNA): TGCGCCAGCAGCTTGAGACTAGCGGGAGGGCCAGTTTACAATGAGCAGTTCTTC. Protein: CASSLRLAGGPVYNEQFF. V and J are TRBV5-1 and TRBJ2-1, with 14 nucleotides matching TRBD2. Germline values: CDR1 SGHRS, CDR2 YFSETQ. The trim removed 1 base at V and 4 bases at J, leaving 7 bases unmatched. This CDR3 is 18 amino acids long.

This clonotype has more than one count but fewer than ten. This chain connects TRBV27 to TRBJ2-3, with D maybe TRBD1 (8 bases). The germline V gene encodes CDR1 MNHEY and CDR2 SMNVEV (reference sequence). Trimming removed 5 bases at V and 1 base at J, with 16 bases between. The length of the CDR3 is 16 residues. The CDR3 bases are TGTGCCAGCAGTATTCAGGGGGCGGGGGGCACAGATACGCAGTATTTT. Protein: CASSIQGAGGTDTQYF.

This clonotype was found many times. This chain uses TRBV9 with TRBJ2-1; D is unclear. CDR1 and CDR2 from the germline V gene are SGDLS and YYNGEE. V was cut by 4 bases and J by 7 bases, with 15 bases left in between. The CDR3 loop spans 14 amino acids. Here the CDR3 reads CASSPPIKGNEQFF. CDR3 DNA: TGTGCCAGCAGCCCTCCGATTAAAGGGAATGAGCAGTTCTTC.

The rearrangement joins TRBV6-5 to TRBJ1-5; D is perhaps TRBD1 (5 bases). Germline V CDR1 and CDR2: MNHEY, SVGAGI. The V end lost 11 bases, the J end lost 5 bases, and 19 bases lay between the germline ends. The CDR3 consists of 14 residues. CDR3 loop: CACQSRVLDQPQHF. The CDR3 DNA reads TGTGCCTGCCAATCCAGGGTTCTTGATCAGCCCCAGCATTTT.

This clonotype was counted between two and nine times. This sequence joins TRBV28 and TRBJ1-2, with TRBD1 matching over 8 bases. The germline V gene encodes CDR1 MDHEN and CDR2 SYDVKM. The V gene end was trimmed by 3 bases and the J gene end by 6 bases; junction bases not matched to a gene: 3. The CDR3 totals 13 residues. CDR3 DNA: TGTGCCAGCAGTTTGCAGGGGGCAAATGGCTACACCTTC. Translation gives CASSLQGANGYTF.

This clonotype was seen at least ten times. V gene TRBV5-1 combines with J gene TRBJ2-1; unclear D gene. CDR1 and CDR2 from the germline V gene are SGHRS and YFSETQ. The CDR3 length is 16 residues. Trimming removed 3 bases at V and 5 bases at J, with 18 bases between. The CDR3 region has the DNA TGCGCCAGCAGCTCTGATAGGCTGAGCAGCCACAATGAGCAGTTCTTC. Translation gives CASSSDRLSSHNEQFF. Combining the CDR3 with reference TRBV5-1 and TRBJ2-1 gives the whole variable domain KAGVTQTPRYLIKTRGQQVTLSCSPISGHRSVSWYQQTPGQGLQFLFEYFSETQRNKGNFPGRFSGRQFSNSRSEMNVSTLELGDSALYLCASSSDRLSSHNEQFFGPGTRLTVL.

This clonotype was seen a few times. The rearrangement joins TRBV25-1 to TRBJ2-5, with D maybe TRBD2 (6 bases). Trimming pared 0 bases from V and 10 bases from J, leaving 15 bases between. The CDR3 consists of 14 residues. CDR1 MGHDK and CDR2 SYGVNS come from the germline V gene. CDR3 in amino acids: CASSEYGTAGSQYF. The CDR3 DNA is TGTGCCAGCAGTGAATATGGGACCGCGGGGAGCCAGTACTTC.

In its sample, this clonotype was seen a few times. The chain joins TRBV20-1 to TRBJ2-3, with 13 bases matching TRBD2. Germline CDR1 reads DFQATT; CDR2 reads SNEGSKA (reference sequence). The junction had 1 base not matched to a gene; V was cut back by 6 bases and J by 4 bases. This CDR3 is 13 amino acids long. CDR3 protein: CSAGLAGADTQYF. Written as DNA, the CDR3 is TGCAGTGCCGGACTAGCGGGGGCAGATACGCAGTATTTT.

Many counts were recorded for this clonotype. CDR3 coding DNA: TGTGCCAGCAAAAGACAAACCAACACCGGGGAGCTGTTTTTT. It codes for CASKRQTNTGELFF. This rearrangement joins TRBV6-5 to TRBJ2-2; D remains ambiguous. The V end was cut by 7 bases, the J end by 2 bases, with 11 bases between. Germline V gene lookup returns CDR1 MNHEY and CDR2 SVGAGI. The CDR3 runs 14 residues.

The chain is built from TRBV6-5 and TRBJ2-7, with TRBD1 identical over 9 bases. CDR1 MNHEY and CDR2 SVGAGI come from the germline V gene. The V and J ends lost 0 bases and 4 bases, in that order; junction bases with no gene match: 4. The CDR3 loop spans 15 amino acids. CDR3 nucleotides: TGTGCCAGCAGTTACTCCTGGACAGGGGAATACGAGCAGTACTTC. Protein sequence: CASSYSWTGEYEQYF.

This clonotype was counted many times. This chain uses TRBV5-6 with TRBJ2-3, with TRBD1 as a possible D gene (6 bases). With 3 bases removed from V and 9 bases from J, the gap between germline ends came to 11 bases. Germline CDR1 reads SGHDT; CDR2 reads YYEEEE. The CDR3 runs 12 residues. The CDR3 DNA follows: TGTGCCAGCAGCTCCACAGGGTCGACGCAGTATTTT. Protein sequence: CASSSTGSTQYF.

This clonotype was seen more than once but under ten times. The rearrangement joins TRBV25-1 to TRBJ2-5, with 7 positions matching TRBD1. The CDR3 consists of 15 residues. Trimming cost V 5 bases and J 5 bases; bases outside gene matches: 11. The germline gives CDR1 MGHDK, CDR2 SYGVNS. CDR3 sequence reads: CASSLGQGVWETQYF. The DNA for the CDR3 is TGTGCCAGCAGTTTAGGTCAGGGGGTTTGGGAGACCCAGTACTTC.

The rearrangement links TRBV11-2 to TRBJ2-7; 8 bases are shared with TRBD2. From germline, CDR1 is SGHAT and CDR2 FQNNGV. The V and J ends lost 7 bases and 9 bases, in that order; junction bases with no gene match: 17. The CDR3 spans 15 residues. This CDR3 reads CASTSGGLAGTRQYF. For the CDR3, the DNA is TGTGCCAGCACCTCGGGGGGGTTAGCGGGAACCCGGCAGTACTTC.

This clonotype was seen more than once but under ten times. The chain uses TRBV12-3 or TRBV12-4 and TRBJ1-2; TRBD1 is a possible D gene (6 bases). V dropped 6 bases and J dropped 5 bases, with 16 bases sitting between them. This CDR3 has 14 amino acids. The DNA of the CDR3 is TGTGCCAGCAGCCCGACAGGCCTTGGGTATGGCTACACCTTC. Protein: CASSPTGLGYGYTF.